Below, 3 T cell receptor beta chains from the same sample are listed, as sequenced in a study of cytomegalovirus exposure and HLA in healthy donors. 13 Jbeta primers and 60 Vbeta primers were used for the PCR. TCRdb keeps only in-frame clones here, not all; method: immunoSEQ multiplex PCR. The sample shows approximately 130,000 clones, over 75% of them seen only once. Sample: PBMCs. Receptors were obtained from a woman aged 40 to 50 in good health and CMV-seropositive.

The CDR3 region has the DNA TGTGCCATCAGGACTAGCGGGGGACAATACAATGAGCAGTTCTTC. Residues: CAIRTSGGQYNEQFF. V and J are TRBV10-3 and TRBJ2-1; 12 bases fit TRBD2. CDR1 and CDR2 (germline): ENHRY, SYGVKD. This CDR3 spans 15 amino acids. V lost 6 bases and J lost 4; bases outside the gene matches: 4.

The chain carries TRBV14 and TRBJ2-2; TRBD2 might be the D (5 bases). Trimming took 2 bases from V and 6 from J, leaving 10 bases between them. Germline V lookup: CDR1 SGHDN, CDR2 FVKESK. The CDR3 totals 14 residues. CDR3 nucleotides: TGTGCCAGCAGCCAAATAGCGTCGGCCGGGGAGCTGTTTTTT. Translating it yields CASSQIASAGELFF.

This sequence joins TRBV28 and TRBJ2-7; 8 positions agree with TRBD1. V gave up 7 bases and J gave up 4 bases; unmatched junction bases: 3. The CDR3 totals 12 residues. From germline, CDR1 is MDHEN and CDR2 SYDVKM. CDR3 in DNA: TGTGCCAGCAACAACAGGGGGTACGAGCAGTACTTC. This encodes CASNNRGYEQYF. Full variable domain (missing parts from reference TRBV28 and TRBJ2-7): DVKVTQSSRYLVKRTGEKVFLECVQDMDHENMFWYRQDPGLGLRLIYFSYDVKMKEKGDIPEGYSVSREKKERFSLILESASTNQTSMYLCASNNRGYEQYFGPGTRLTVT.